This section outlines one T cell receptor beta chain sequence together with its context. This entry is derived from a study of blood T cell repertoires in COVID-19. With 6 bases clipped from V and 5 bases from J, the junction kept 8 bases outside the gene matches. The germline gives CDR1 MNHNY, CDR2 SVGAGI (reference sequence). This CDR3 is built from 15 residues. Only in-frame clones appear in the TCRdb table, and some are missing; sequencing was by immunoSEQ multiplex PCR. The sample contains about 87,000 clones, approximately 83% of which appear only once. Sequencing input: peripheral blood. The chain recombines TRBV6-6 with TRBJ2-1; TRBD2 matches 9 bases. The clonotype comes from a woman in her 70s with acute or convalescent COVID-19. CDR3 bases: TGTGCCAGCAGCATCGCGGGGGGGCCAGACAATGAGCAGTTCTTC. The encoded protein is CASSIAGGPDNEQFF.